Each of the 25 T cell receptor beta chains below was sequenced from the same sample in a study of blood T cell repertoires in COVID-19. Profiled with immunoSEQ multiplex PCR; TCRdb holds only in-frame clones, not every one. The repertoire includes a few hundred thousand clones, 85% to 90% of them detected once, and about 10% sits in the top ten. Sample: PBMCs or T cells enriched from blood (not recorded which). These receptors came from a woman in her late teens or twenties who had recovered from COVID-19.

The chain has TRBV5-4 and TRBJ1-2, with TRBD1 as a possible D gene (5 bases). The CDR3 sequence is 14 residues long. V lost 0 bases to trimming and J lost 0 bases, with 6 bases between them. Germline lookup yields CDR1 SGHNT and CDR2 YYREEE (reference sequence). DNA for the CDR3: TGTGCCAGCAGCTTGGAACAGGCTAACTATGGCTACACCTTC. It specifies CASSLEQANYGYTF. Full variable domain (outside the CDR3, taken from reference TRBV5-4 and TRBJ1-2): ETGVTQSPTHLIKTRGQQVTLRCSSQSGHNTVSWYQQALGQGPQFIFQYYREEENGRGNFPPRFSGLQFPNYSSELNVNALELDDSALYLCASSLEQANYGYTFGSGTRLTVV.

V is TRBV19 and J is TRBJ1-1, with D unresolved. Germline V CDR1 and CDR2: LNHDA, SQIVND (reference sequence). V lost 6 bases and J 5 bases, leaving 13 bases between the germline ends. The CDR3 loop spans 13 amino acids. This CDR3 is CASSQTSMTEAFF. Written as DNA, the CDR3 is TGTGCCAGTAGCCAAACCAGTATGACTGAAGCTTTCTTT.

The chain combines TRBV19 with TRBJ1-2, with D possibly TRBD1 on 6 matching bases. Germline CDR1 LNHDA, CDR2 SQIVND (reference sequence). V was cut by 6 bases and J by 3 bases, with 14 bases left in between. The CDR3 runs to 14 residues. CDR3 coding DNA: TGTGCCAGTAGCGAAGGGGGTTGGGACTATGGCTACACCTTC. It yields the protein CASSEGGWDYGYTF.

J is TRBJ2-4 and V is TRBV4-1; 7 nucleotides align to TRBD2. From germline, CDR1 is MGHRA and CDR2 YSYEKL. The trim removed 3 bases at V and 4 bases at J, leaving 6 bases unmatched. CDR3 length: 15 amino acids. CDR3 DNA sequence: TGCGCCAGCAGCCAGGCCGGGACTATAAAAAACATTCAGTACTTC. Its protein is CASSQAGTIKNIQYF.

As to this clone: Within the sample, other DNA sequences also encode this same CDR3. This chain links TRBV5-1 with TRBJ2-7; 7 bases are a match to TRBD2. This CDR3 comprises 14 residues. The V gene end was trimmed by 0 bases and the J gene end by 1 base; junction bases not matched to a gene: 1. Germline CDR1 reads SGHRS; CDR2 reads YFSETQ. CDR3 residues: CASSLAAGSYEQYF. The CDR3 DNA sequence: TGCGCCAGCAGCTTGGCAGCGGGGTCCTACGAGCAGTACTTC.

The rearrangement joins TRBV7-9 to TRBJ2-2, with TRBD2 matching 13 bases. The V segment lost 2 bases and the J segment 8 bases; nucleotides outside the gene matches: 14. This CDR3 contains 19 residues. Germline loops: CDR1 SEHNR, CDR2 FQNEAQ (reference sequence). This CDR3 reads CASSLIAGLAGPLGGELFF. The CDR3, as DNA: TGTGCCAGCAGCTTAATTGCGGGACTAGCGGGACCTTTGGGAGGGGAGCTGTTTTTT.

The genes are TRBV27 and TRBJ1-5; D remains unclear. This CDR3 spans 14 amino acids. V dropped 3 bases and J dropped 4 bases, with 10 bases sitting between them. Germline CDR1 MNHEY, CDR2 SMNVEV (reference sequence). The CDR3 DNA is TGTGCCAGCAGTTTCAGGAAACCGAATCAGCCCCAGCATTTT. This codes for CASSFRKPNQPQHF.

The V gene is TRBV4-2, the J gene TRBJ2-1, with D perhaps TRBD1 (5 bases). The CDR3 loop spans 17 amino acids. V lost 0 bases to trimming and J lost 3 bases, with 15 bases between them. From germline, CDR1 is LGHNA and CDR2 YNFKEQ. Here the CDR3 reads CASSQERGLGLYNEQFF. Here the CDR3 DNA reads TGTGCCAGCAGCCAAGAAAGAGGTCTGGGGCTCTACAATGAGCAGTTCTTC.

The chain joins TRBV4-1 to TRBJ1-2; D gene unclear. This CDR3 is 11 amino acids long. Germline V gives CDR1 MGHRA, CDR2 YSYEKL. V was pared by 0 bases and J by 8 bases, with 4 bases between. The CDR3 sequence is CASSQDQGYTF. The CDR3 coding sequence is TGCGCCAGCAGCCAAGATCAGGGCTACACCTTC.

The chain has TRBV5-1 and TRBJ2-7; 10 bases are a match to TRBD2. V lost 7 bases to trimming and J lost 1 base; unmatched junction nucleotides: 5. This CDR3 comprises 14 residues. Looked up from germline, CDR1 is SGHRS and CDR2 is YFSETQ. The CDR3 nucleotides are TGCGCCAGCCAAAGCGGGGGGGCATCCTACGAGCAGTACTTC. Translated, it gives CASQSGGASYEQYF.

CDR3 sequence: CASSQSAGSYEQYF. CDR3 DNA: TGTGCCAGCAGCCAAAGCGCAGGGTCCTACGAGCAGTACTTC. This chain uses TRBV3-1 (or the pseudogene TRBV3-2) with TRBJ2-7; weak D call: TRBD1 (5 bases). Per the germline V gene, CDR1 is LGHDT and CDR2 is YNNKEL (reference sequence). The CDR3 is 14 amino acids. Between the trimmed V and J ends, which lost 2 bases and 1 base, there was a span of 9 bases.

The rearrangement joins TRBV5-4 to TRBJ1-2; 10 nucleotides match TRBD1. CDR3 length: 15 residues. The V gene's germline CDR1 is SGHNT and CDR2 YYREEE (reference sequence). The junction had 5 bases not matched to a gene; V was cut back by 0 bases and J by 6 bases. The CDR3 bases are TGTGCCAGCAGCTTGGACCGACAGGGGGCTAATGGCTACACCTTC. Translation: CASSLDRQGANGYTF. Full variable domain (rest looked up from reference TRBV5-4 and TRBJ1-2): ETGVTQSPTHLIKTRGQQVTLRCSSQSGHNTVSWYQQALGQGPQFIFQYYREEENGRGNFPPRFSGLQFPNYSSELNVNALELDDSALYLCASSLDRQGANGYTFGSGTRLTVV.

The CDR3 coding sequence is TGTGCCAGCAGCTTTCTAGAGACAGATACGCAGTATTTT. Translation: CASSFLETDTQYF. The chain couples TRBV7-9 to TRBJ2-3; no reliable D call. Looked up from germline, CDR1 is SEHNR and CDR2 is FQNEAQ (reference sequence). Trimming pared 3 bases from V and 3 bases from J, leaving 7 bases between. This CDR3 region has 13 residues.

This clone appeared once. The sample contains more than one DNA sequence encoding this CDR3. This chain uses TRBV5-1 with TRBJ1-2; 10 positions match TRBD1. With V trimmed by 0 bases and J by 8 bases, 4 bases remained unmatched. The CDR3 is 14 amino acids. Germline lookup yields CDR1 SGHRS and CDR2 YFSETQ. CDR3 protein: CASSLGQGAGGYTF. In nucleotides, the CDR3 is TGCGCCAGCAGCTTGGGACAGGGGGCAGGCGGCTACACCTTC.

The chain employs TRBV6-5 and TRBJ2-7, with 7 bases that match TRBD1. The CDR3 is 14 amino acids. The germline CDR1 and CDR2 sequences are MNHEY and SVGAGI. Losses at the gene ends were 4 bases for V and 10 bases for J; bases not matched to a gene: 13. The DNA of the CDR3 is TGTGCCAGCAGTTCGGGACAGCAAAACCGGCGTCAGTACTTC. Translated: CASSSGQQNRRQYF.

The chain has TRBV12-3 or TRBV12-4 and TRBJ1-4; possible D gene TRBD1, 5 bases. The CDR3 has 11 residues. With 5 bases removed from V and 15 bases from J, the gap between germline ends came to 13 bases. CDR3 in DNA: TGTGCCAGCAGTCTAGGGGTTGCGGTGTTTTTT. It yields the protein CASSLGVAVFF.

V is TRBV5-6 and J is TRBJ1-1, with D possibly matching TRBD1 (5 bases). Germline V gene data show CDR1 as SGHDT and CDR2 as YYEEEE. This CDR3 contains 12 residues. Deletions cut 4 bases from V and 8 bases from J, with 12 bases between. The chain's CDR3 is CASSLTGGEAFF. The CDR3 nucleotides are TGTGCCAGCAGCCTCACCGGGGGGGAAGCTTTCTTT.

The chain couples TRBV9 to TRBJ1-3; a weak D match, TRBD1 (6 bases). Germline V gene sequence: CDR1 SGDLS, CDR2 YYNGEE. The CDR3 is made up of 15 amino acids. Trimming removed 3 bases from V and 0 bases from J, with 10 bases in between. In DNA, the CDR3 is TGTGCCAGCAGCGGGGGGACAAGCTCTGGAAACACCATATATTTT. Protein product: CASSGGTSSGNTIYF.

The chain carries TRBV7-9 and TRBJ1-1, with D uncertain. Trimming removed 5 bases from V and 0 bases from J, with 7 bases in between. This CDR3 has 13 residues. The germline V gene has CDR1 SEHNR and CDR2 FQNEAQ (reference sequence). CDR3 protein: CASSPTVNTEAFF. Written as DNA, the CDR3 is TGTGCCAGCAGCCCTACGGTGAACACTGAAGCTTTCTTT.

V gene TRBV7-2 combines with J gene TRBJ2-2; TRBD1 matches at 8 bases. The CDR3 spans 16 residues. Germline assignment: CDR1 SGHTA and CDR2 FQGNSA. Trimming at V came to 5 bases and at J to 4 bases, leaving 9 bases not matched to a gene. CDR3 sequence: CASSVQPGTGTGELFF. In DNA, the CDR3 is TGTGCCAGCAGCGTCCAGCCCGGGACAGGCACCGGGGAGCTGTTTTTT.

This chain uses TRBV28 with TRBJ2-7; 8 nucleotides agree with TRBD1. Germline V gene lookup returns CDR1 MDHEN and CDR2 SYDVKM. J lost 7 bases, V lost 5 bases, and 13 bases had no gene match. This CDR3 is 15 amino acids long. The CDR3 DNA sequence: TGTGCCAGCAGTCTTCCAGTGACAGGGGTGGGGGAGCAGTACTTC. It translates to CASSLPVTGVGEQYF.

The CDR3 protein is CASSEIRGYSNQPQHF. In DNA, the CDR3 is TGTGCCAGCAGTGAGATACGGGGATATAGCAATCAGCCCCAGCATTTT. The V gene is TRBV6-1, the J gene TRBJ1-5; D ambiguous. The CDR3 covers 16 residues. Germline-derived CDR1 and CDR2 are MNHNS and SASEGT. Between the trimmed V and J ends, which lost 3 bases and 0 bases, there was a span of 12 bases.

The chain couples TRBV30 to TRBJ2-1; TRBD2 agrees at 8 bases. J gave up 9 bases and V 3 bases, and 10 bases lay outside the gene matches. The CDR3 length is 14 residues. CDR1 GTSNPN and CDR2 SVGIG come from the germline V gene (reference sequence). The CDR3 DNA sequence: TGTGCCTGGAGCATCGGACTAGCCCCCGGTGAGCAGTTCTTC. It codes for CAWSIGLAPGEQFF. Looking up the rest from reference TRBV30 and TRBJ2-1 gives the full variable domain: SQTIHQWPATLVQPVGSPLSLECTVEGTSNPNLYWYRQAAGRGLQLLFYSVGIGQISSEVPQNLSASRPQDRQFILSSKKLLLSDSGFYLCAWSIGLAPGEQFFGPGTRLTVL.

V gene TRBV7-3 combines with J gene TRBJ2-2; a weak D match, TRBD1 (6 bases). The CDR3 has 14 amino acids. From germline, CDR1 is SGHTA and CDR2 FQGTGA. Trimming pared 2 bases from V and 6 bases from J, leaving 10 bases between. The CDR3 region has the DNA TGTGCCAGCAGCTTATTCTCAGGGGCCGGGGAGCTGTTTTTT. This sequence encodes CASSLFSGAGELFF.

The CDR3 loop reads CASSLLLQTRQGFSYGYTF. The CDR3 nucleotides are TGTGCCAGCAGTTTATTACTCCAAACTCGACAGGGGTTCTCCTATGGCTACACCTTC. The rearrangement links TRBV28 to TRBJ1-2, with 8 bases aligning to TRBD1. In germline, CDR1 is MDHEN, CDR2 SYDVKM. With 1 base clipped from V and 4 bases from J, the junction kept 17 bases outside the gene matches. The CDR3 covers 19 residues.